This note documents a single TCR beta chain sequence. This clone was seen more than once but under ten times. Its antigen has not been determined. The sample holds no much larger clone one base away, and base qualities are not on file. The immunoSEQ Assay, a bias-controlled multiplex PCR, was used to amplify TCRbeta CDR3 regions from genomic DNA. The paper's data handling went like this. The number of nucleated cells in each sample was estimated from the amplification of reference gene primers within the assay. Sequence reads were collapsed and filtered to measure the absolute abundance of every unique TCRbeta CDR3 rearrangement. For each sample, productive Simpson clonality was calculated as the square root of Simpson's diversity index over productive rearrangements. TCRdb's version of the immuneACCESS table is confined to in-frame rearrangements and falls short of the full clone set. An unresolved V gene accounts for under half of the shortfall where checked; the remainder is of unknown origin. V and J calls plus clone size are reproduced from that table; the DNA served to infer D and trimming. The sample records more than 150,000 clones, approximately 87% of which are singletons. The ten most abundant clones make up around 21% of the sample.

The sample is drawn from a study of blood T cell repertoires in COVID-19 (dated by TCRdb to the early 2020s). For the study in its entirety: Collaborator samples came from the United States, Italy and Spain and covered acute and convalescent phases of COVID-19. Subjects who had been exposed to COVID-19, were actively infected with it, or had recovered from it provided the deeply sampled blood TCRbeta repertoires that made up the dataset. The repertoires were released in a freely available public database meant as a resource for research on the immune response to SARS-CoV-2. The samples were drawn from the first 160 participants of the ongoing ImmuneRACE study and from some 1,300 subjects provided by 6 global collaborators. The sample metadata nearly always contained a de-identified subject ID, COVID-19 status, age in years and sex. Where available, HLA class I and class II types were obtained from metadata supplied by the sample provider rather than from assay-based typing. The material from the prospective study consisted of cDNA or gDNA derived from T cells, B-cell-depleted T cells, or PBMCs. Findings and caveats that apply to the study as a whole: Clinical and demographic metadata were provided uncurated, with the amount varying by source and participant.

The collaborating institutions used their own protocols to collect whole blood in K2EDTA tubes. For TCRbeta analysis, collaborator samples were shipped as frozen whole blood, as isolated PBMCs, or as DNA extracted from either sample type. Per the germline V gene, SGHTA is the CDR1 and FQGNSA is the CDR2. CDR3 length: 14 amino acids, cysteine to phenylalanine. Only CDR3 DNA remains: 42 bases, in frame from the first base. V is pared back by 5 bases and J by 4 bases, with 12 bases lying between the germline termini. The sample comprised peripheral blood. In this chain, TRBV7-2 is recombined with TRBJ1-3, with an unclear D gene assignment. The receptor's source is a man aged 65-85 years with active or convalescent COVID-19. The DNA sequence is TGTGCCAGCAGCGGCGGGTTTACGGGAAACACCATATATTTT. It specifies CASSGGFTGNTIYF.